The rows below give T cell receptor beta chains drawn from one sample of a study of shared clonotypes between healthy human individuals. Clones were sequenced by immunoSEQ multiplex PCR, and TCRdb holds only the in-frame ones, with some missing. The sample consists of about 2,500,000 clones, 85% to 95% of them appearing once. Material: naive CD4+ T cells sorted from blood. The receptors shown here come from a man aged 18 to 35 in good health. Both conserved end residues are part of each CDR3. Fields, in order: V gene, J gene, CDR3 length, CDR3 protein.

V gene: TRBV13
J gene: TRBJ2-3
CDR3 length: 16
CDR3 protein: CASSLRLAGFPDTQYF

V gene: TRBV2
J gene: TRBJ2-6
CDR3 length: 15
CDR3 protein: CASKSGVSGANVLTF

V gene: TRBV27
J gene: TRBJ2-7
CDR3 length: 13
CDR3 protein: CASLGTTSYEQYF

V gene: TRBV4-3
J gene: TRBJ2-7
CDR3 length: 15
CDR3 protein: CASSQGGTGIYEQYF

V gene: TRBV11-2
J gene: TRBJ1-4
CDR3 length: 16
CDR3 protein: CASSLGLLATNEKLFF

V gene: TRBV9
J gene: TRBJ2-7
CDR3 length: 18
CDR3 protein: CASSARGDRVSSRDEQYF

V gene: TRBV7-9
J gene: TRBJ1-2
CDR3 length: 13
CDR3 protein: CASSLGGKGGYTF

V gene: TRBV6-6
J gene: TRBJ1-5
CDR3 length: 15
CDR3 protein: CASSNRGGDGQPQHF

V gene: TRBV18
J gene: TRBJ1-1
CDR3 length: 17
CDR3 protein: CASSRSTTVGPNTEAFF

V gene: TRBV5-4
J gene: TRBJ2-2
CDR3 length: 15
CDR3 protein: CASSLAGRADGELFF

V gene: TRBV5-1
J gene: TRBJ2-2
CDR3 length: 14
CDR3 protein: CASSLGGPTGELFF

V gene: TRBV2
J gene: TRBJ2-1
CDR3 length: 17
CDR3 protein: CASSVGASGRKYNEQFF

V gene: TRBV27
J gene: TRBJ2-5
CDR3 length: 18
CDR3 protein: CASSRHLIRREPEETQYF

V gene: TRBV28
J gene: TRBJ1-1
CDR3 length: 14
CDR3 protein: CASRGGLLNTEAFF

V gene: TRBV12-2
J gene: TRBJ2-3
CDR3 length: 15
CDR3 protein: CASRWWGLGEDTQYF

V gene: TRBV6-6
J gene: TRBJ2-1
CDR3 length: 15
CDR3 protein: CASSYPGQGLNEQFF

V gene: TRBV7-2
J gene: TRBJ1-3
CDR3 length: 16
CDR3 protein: CASSSRQLLSGNTIYF

V gene: TRBV5-6
J gene: TRBJ1-2
CDR3 length: 14
CDR3 protein: CASSPEGPRYGYTF

V gene: TRBV19
J gene: TRBJ2-7
CDR3 length: 14
CDR3 protein: CASSAGTGTYEQYF

V gene: TRBV5-4
J gene: TRBJ2-2
CDR3 length: 15
CDR3 protein: CASTTLAGEDGELFF

V gene: TRBV20-1
J gene: TRBJ2-7
CDR3 length: 11
CDR3 protein: CSAGGPYEQYF

V gene: TRBV14
J gene: TRBJ2-5
CDR3 length: 14
CDR3 protein: CASSPPAGIETQYF

V gene: TRBV4-1
J gene: TRBJ1-2
CDR3 length: 15
CDR3 protein: CASSQGEATFYGYTF

V gene: TRBV10-3
J gene: TRBJ1-4
CDR3 length: 15
CDR3 protein: CAISGGTGVGEKLFF

V gene: TRBV4-1
J gene: TRBJ2-1
CDR3 length: 11
CDR3 protein: CASSQQRAKFF

V gene: TRBV7-4
J gene: TRBJ2-3
CDR3 length: 13
CDR3 protein: CASSLRYPQRRYF

V gene: TRBV14
J gene: TRBJ1-1
CDR3 length: 15
CDR3 protein: CASSQALLRHTEAFF

V gene: TRBV5-4
J gene: TRBJ1-1
CDR3 length: 14
CDR3 protein: CASSLASTWTEAFF

V gene: TRBV7-9
J gene: TRBJ2-1
CDR3 length: 15
CDR3 protein: CASSLEGAKINEQFF

V gene: TRBV18
J gene: TRBJ2-6
CDR3 length: 18
CDR3 protein: CASSPRTVRSSGANVLTF

V gene: TRBV30
J gene: TRBJ1-1
CDR3 length: 13
CDR3 protein: CAWSTNGGTEAFF

V gene: TRBV5-1
J gene: TRBJ2-1
CDR3 length: 15
CDR3 protein: CASSGTTSVYNEQFF

V gene: TRBV5-1
J gene: TRBJ1-1
CDR3 length: 14
CDR3 protein: CASSYRTVNTEAFF

V gene: TRBV5-1
J gene: TRBJ2-1
CDR3 length: 15
CDR3 protein: CASSPNEGVYNEQFF

V gene: TRBV7-9
J gene: TRBJ2-7
CDR3 length: 13
CDR3 protein: CASSLVGTYEQYF

V gene: TRBV28
J gene: TRBJ2-7
CDR3 length: 13
CDR3 protein: CASERGSPYEQYF

V gene: TRBV11-2
J gene: TRBJ2-7
CDR3 length: 15
CDR3 protein: CASSARDRGGYEQYF

V gene: TRBV27
J gene: TRBJ1-6
CDR3 length: 15
CDR3 protein: CASTLSGTYNSPLHF

V gene: TRBV9
J gene: TRBJ2-3
CDR3 length: 15
CDR3 protein: CASSSPLAGVDTQYF

V gene: TRBV6-1
J gene: TRBJ2-2
CDR3 length: 15
CDR3 protein: CASDKTGTNTGELFF

V gene: TRBV6-6
J gene: TRBJ2-7
CDR3 length: 11
CDR3 protein: CASSQGGEQYF